Listed here is a single TCR beta chain. Its target is not known. This entry comes from a study of vaccination effects on CD4 cells after COVID-19. This CDR3 is 15 amino acids long. Looked up from germline, CDR1 is KGHSH and CDR2 is LQKENI. Deletions cut 3 bases from V and 4 bases from J, with 13 bases between. TCRdb's copy holds only in-frame clones and misses some; the assay was immunoSEQ multiplex PCR. The table has 50,000 to 75,000 clones, about three quarters seen once. Researchers isolated CD4+ T cells once around 11 days of culture had elapsed. This clonotype originated in a human donor who received a COVID-19 vaccine. The chain carries TRBV18 and TRBJ1-5, with a possible D match to TRBD1 (5 bases). Sequences were derived from CD4+ T cells from PBMCs cultured without peptide, sampled before COVID-19 vaccination. Written as DNA, the CDR3 is TGTGCCAGCTCACCCGACAGCCAAGCGAATCAGCCCCAGCATTTT. It translates to CASSPDSQANQPQHF.